This TCR beta chain is from a study of T cells after yellow fever vaccination. At the level of the study: The authors prepared low-cell-number fractions using SMART-Seq v4 Ultra Low Input.

Deletions cut 0 bases from V and 5 bases from J, with 18 bases between. Germline-derived CDR1 and CDR2 are SGHRS and YFSETQ. The CDR3 has 16 amino acids. TCRdb itself ran the 5' RACE reads through MiXCR, one entry per CDR3 protein. Of some 300,000 distinct CDR3 sequences detected, 8.7% appear once; the ten largest clones hold 3% to 3.5%. This clonotype was seen at least ten times. The clonotype was recovered from a man aged 18-30 years who received the YFV17D yellow fever vaccine. The sequencing used CD4+ T cells sorted from PBMCs, collected 5 days after the yellow fever booster vaccination. This chain uses TRBV5-1 with TRBJ2-7; tentatively, D is TRBD1 (5 bases). CDR3 sequence reads: CASSLDHRGLGDEQYF. The CDR3 DNA is TGCGCCAGCAGCTTGGATCATAGGGGATTAGGCGACGAGCAGTACTTC.